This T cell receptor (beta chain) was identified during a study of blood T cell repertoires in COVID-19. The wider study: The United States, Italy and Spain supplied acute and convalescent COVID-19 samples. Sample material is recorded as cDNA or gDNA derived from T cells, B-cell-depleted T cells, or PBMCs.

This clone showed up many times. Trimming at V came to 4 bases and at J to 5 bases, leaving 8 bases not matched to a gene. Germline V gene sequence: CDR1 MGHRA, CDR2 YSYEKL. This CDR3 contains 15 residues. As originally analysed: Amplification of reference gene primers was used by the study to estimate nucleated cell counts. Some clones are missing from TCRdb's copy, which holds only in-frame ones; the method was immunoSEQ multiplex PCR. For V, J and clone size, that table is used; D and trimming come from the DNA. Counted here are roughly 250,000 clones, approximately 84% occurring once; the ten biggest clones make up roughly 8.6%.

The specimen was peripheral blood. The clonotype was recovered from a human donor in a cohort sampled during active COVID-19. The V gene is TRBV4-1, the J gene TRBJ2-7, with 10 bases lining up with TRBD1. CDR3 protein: CASSRQGTGVDEQYF. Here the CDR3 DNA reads TGCGCCAGCAGCCGCCAAGGGACAGGGGTAGACGAGCAGTACTTC.